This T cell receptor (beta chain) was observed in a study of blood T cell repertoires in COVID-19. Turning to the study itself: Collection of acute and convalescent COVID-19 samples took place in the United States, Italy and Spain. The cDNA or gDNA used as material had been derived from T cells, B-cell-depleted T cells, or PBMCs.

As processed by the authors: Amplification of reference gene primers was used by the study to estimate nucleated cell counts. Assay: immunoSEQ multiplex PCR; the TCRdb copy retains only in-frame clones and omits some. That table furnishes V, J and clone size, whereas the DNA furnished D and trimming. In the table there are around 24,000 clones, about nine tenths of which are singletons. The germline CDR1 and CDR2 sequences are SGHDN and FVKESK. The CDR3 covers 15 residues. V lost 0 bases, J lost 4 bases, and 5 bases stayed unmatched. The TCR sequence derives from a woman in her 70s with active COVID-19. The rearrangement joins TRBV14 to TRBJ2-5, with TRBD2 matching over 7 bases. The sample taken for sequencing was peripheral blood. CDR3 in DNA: TGTGCCAGCAGCCAAGAACTCGCGGGGGTAGAGACCCAGTACTTC. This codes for CASSQELAGVETQYF.